Here is one T cell receptor (beta chain) with its context. Profiling relied on immunoSEQ multiplex PCR, and the TCRdb table lists in-frame clones only, not all of them. Seen here are just over 2,000,000 clones, roughly 96% observed once, and the top ten hold 0.13%. The sample originates from a study of shared clonotypes between healthy human individuals. CDR1 and CDR2 from the germline V gene are GTSNPN and SVGIG (reference sequence). The CDR3 is 14 amino acids. V lost 2 bases and J lost 2, with 11 bases in between. Source material: naive CD4+ T cells sorted from blood. Subset: CD45RA+ positively selected. The source of this sequence is a man aged 18-30 years in good health. The rearrangement joins TRBV30 to TRBJ2-3; TRBD2 might be the D (5 bases). The CDR3, as DNA: TGTGCCTGGAGTTTTAAGACTAACACAGATACGCAGTATTTT. It is translated as CAWSFKTNTDTQYF.